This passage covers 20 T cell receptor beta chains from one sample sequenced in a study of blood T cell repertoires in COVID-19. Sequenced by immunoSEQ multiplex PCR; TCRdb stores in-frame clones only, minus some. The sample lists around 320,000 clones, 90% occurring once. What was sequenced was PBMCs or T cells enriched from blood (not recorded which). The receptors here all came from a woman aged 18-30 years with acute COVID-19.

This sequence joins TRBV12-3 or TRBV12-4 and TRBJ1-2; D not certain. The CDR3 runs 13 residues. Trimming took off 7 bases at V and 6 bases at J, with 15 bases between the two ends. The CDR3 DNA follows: TGTGCCAGCAACCTGGGAGGGTCGCATGGCTACACCTTC. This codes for CASNLGGSHGYTF.

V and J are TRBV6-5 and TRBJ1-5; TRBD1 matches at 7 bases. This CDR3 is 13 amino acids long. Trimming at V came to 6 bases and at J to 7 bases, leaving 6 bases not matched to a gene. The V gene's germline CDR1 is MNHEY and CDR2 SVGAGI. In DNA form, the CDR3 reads TGTGCCAGCAGAAGACAGGGTGAACAGCCCCAGCATTTT. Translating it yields CASRRQGEQPQHF.

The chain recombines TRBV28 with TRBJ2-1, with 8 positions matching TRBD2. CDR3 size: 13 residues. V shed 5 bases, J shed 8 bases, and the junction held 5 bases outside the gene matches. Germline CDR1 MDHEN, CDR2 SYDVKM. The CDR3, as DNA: TGTGCCAGCAGTCTTAGCGGGATGGATGAGCAGTTCTTC. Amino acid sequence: CASSLSGMDEQFF.

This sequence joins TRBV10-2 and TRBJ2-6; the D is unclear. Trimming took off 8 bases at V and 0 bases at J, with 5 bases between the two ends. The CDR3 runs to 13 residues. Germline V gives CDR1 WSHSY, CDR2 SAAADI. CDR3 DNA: TGCGCCAGCCTTAGCTCTGGGGCCAACGTCCTGACTTTC. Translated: CASLSSGANVLTF.

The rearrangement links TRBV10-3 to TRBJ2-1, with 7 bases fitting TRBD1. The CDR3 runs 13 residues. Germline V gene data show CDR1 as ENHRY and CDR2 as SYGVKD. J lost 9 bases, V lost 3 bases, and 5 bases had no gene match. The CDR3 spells CAISEGTAAEQFF. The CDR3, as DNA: TGTGCCATCAGTGAAGGGACAGCTGCTGAGCAGTTCTTC.

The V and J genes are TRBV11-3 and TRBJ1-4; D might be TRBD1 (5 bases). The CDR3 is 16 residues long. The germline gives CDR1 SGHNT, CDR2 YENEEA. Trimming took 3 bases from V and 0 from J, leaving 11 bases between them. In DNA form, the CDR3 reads TGTGCCAGCAGCTTCGACAGATCCCCAACTAATGAAAAACTGTTTTTT. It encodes CASSFDRSPTNEKLFF.

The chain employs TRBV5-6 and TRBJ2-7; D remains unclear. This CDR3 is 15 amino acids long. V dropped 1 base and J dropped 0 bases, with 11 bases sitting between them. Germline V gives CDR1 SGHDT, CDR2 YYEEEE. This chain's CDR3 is CASSLNQRSSYEQYF. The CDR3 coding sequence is TGTGCCAGCAGCTTGAATCAGAGGAGCTCCTACGAGCAGTACTTC.

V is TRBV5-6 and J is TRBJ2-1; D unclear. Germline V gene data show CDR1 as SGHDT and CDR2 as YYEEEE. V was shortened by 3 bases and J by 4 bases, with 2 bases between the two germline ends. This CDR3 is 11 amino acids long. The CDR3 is CASSSYNEQFF. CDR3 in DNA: TGTGCCAGCAGCTCATACAATGAGCAGTTCTTC.

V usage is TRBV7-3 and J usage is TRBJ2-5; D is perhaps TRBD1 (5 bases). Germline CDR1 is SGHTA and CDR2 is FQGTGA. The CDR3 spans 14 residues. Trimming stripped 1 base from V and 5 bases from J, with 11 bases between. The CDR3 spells CASSLIQGQETQYF. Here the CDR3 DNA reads TGTGCCAGCAGCTTAATCCAGGGCCAGGAGACCCAGTACTTC. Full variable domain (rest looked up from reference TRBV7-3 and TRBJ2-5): GAGVSQTPSNKVTEKGKYVELRCDPISGHTALYWYRQSLGQGPEFLIYFQGTGAADDSGLPNDRFFAVRPEGSVSTLKIQRTERGDSAVYLCASSLIQGQETQYFGPGTRLLVL.

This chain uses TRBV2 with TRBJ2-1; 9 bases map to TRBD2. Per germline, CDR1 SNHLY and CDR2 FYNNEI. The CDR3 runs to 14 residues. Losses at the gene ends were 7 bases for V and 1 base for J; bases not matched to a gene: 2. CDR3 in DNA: TGTGCCAGCATGAGCGGGGGGTCCTACAATGAGCAGTTCTTC. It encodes CASMSGGSYNEQFF.

CDR3 residues: CASSLEAGQAEQFF. The CDR3 DNA reads TGTGCCAGCAGCTTAGAAGCGGGGCAGGCTGAGCAGTTCTTC. The chain joins TRBV7-9 to TRBJ2-1; 7 bases map to TRBD2. V lost 1 base, J lost 9 bases, and 6 bases stayed unmatched. Germline-derived CDR1 and CDR2 are SEHNR and FQNEAQ (reference sequence). CDR3 length equals 14 residues.

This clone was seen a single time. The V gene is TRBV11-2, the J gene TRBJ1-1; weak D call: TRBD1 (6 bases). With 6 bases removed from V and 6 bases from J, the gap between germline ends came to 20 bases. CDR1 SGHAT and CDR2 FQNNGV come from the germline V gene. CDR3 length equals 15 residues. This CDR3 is CASSPDRIWGPEAFF. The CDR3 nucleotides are TGTGCCAGCAGTCCGGACAGAATTTGGGGCCCTGAAGCTTTCTTT.

DNA of the CDR3: TGTGCCAGCAGCTTGGGTGGTAGGGGTCGCGAGCAGTACTTC. Residues: CASSLGGRGREQYF. The genes are TRBV5-4 and TRBJ2-7; D may be TRBD1 (5 bases). The CDR3 covers 14 residues. Germline lookup yields CDR1 SGHNT and CDR2 YYREEE (reference sequence). Trimming removed 0 bases from V and 6 bases from J, with 13 bases in between.

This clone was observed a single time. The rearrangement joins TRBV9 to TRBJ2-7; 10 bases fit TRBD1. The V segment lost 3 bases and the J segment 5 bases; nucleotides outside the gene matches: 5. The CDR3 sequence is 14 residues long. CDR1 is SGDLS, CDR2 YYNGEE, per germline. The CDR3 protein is CASSDPGTGDEQYF. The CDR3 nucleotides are TGTGCCAGCAGCGACCCCGGGACAGGGGACGAGCAGTACTTC.

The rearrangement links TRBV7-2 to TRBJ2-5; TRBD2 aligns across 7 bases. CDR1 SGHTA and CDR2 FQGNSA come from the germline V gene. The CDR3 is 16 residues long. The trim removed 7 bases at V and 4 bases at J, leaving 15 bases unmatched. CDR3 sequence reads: CASTSLGGRMGETQYF. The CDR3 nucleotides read TGTGCCAGCACCTCCCTGGGGGGGAGGATGGGAGAGACCCAGTACTTC.

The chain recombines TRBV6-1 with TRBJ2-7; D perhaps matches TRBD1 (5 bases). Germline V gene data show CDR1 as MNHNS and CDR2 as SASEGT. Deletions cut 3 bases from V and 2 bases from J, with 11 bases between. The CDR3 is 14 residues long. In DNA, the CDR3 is TGTGCCAGCAGTGATCTGTACAGGCCCTACGAGCAGTACTTC. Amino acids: CASSDLYRPYEQYF.

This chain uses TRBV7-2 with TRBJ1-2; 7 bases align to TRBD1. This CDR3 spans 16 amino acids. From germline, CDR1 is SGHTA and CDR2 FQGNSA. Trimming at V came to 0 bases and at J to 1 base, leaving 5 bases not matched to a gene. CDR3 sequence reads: CASSLAGTVSNYGYTF. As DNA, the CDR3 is TGTGCCAGCAGCTTAGCCGGGACAGTTAGTAACTATGGCTACACCTTC.

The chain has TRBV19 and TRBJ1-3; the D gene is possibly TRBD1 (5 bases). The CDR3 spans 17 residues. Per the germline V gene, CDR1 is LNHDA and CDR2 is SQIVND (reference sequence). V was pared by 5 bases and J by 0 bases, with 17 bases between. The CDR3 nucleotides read TGTGCCAGTAGTCTCGAACCACAGGACTACTCTGGAAACACCATATATTTT. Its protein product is CASSLEPQDYSGNTIYF.

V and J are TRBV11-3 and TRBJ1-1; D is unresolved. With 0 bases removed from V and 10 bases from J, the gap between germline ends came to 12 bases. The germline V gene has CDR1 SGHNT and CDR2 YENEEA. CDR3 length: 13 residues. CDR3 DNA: TGTGCCAGCAGCTTAGATATGGAACGGGGAGCTTTCTTT. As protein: CASSLDMERGAFF.

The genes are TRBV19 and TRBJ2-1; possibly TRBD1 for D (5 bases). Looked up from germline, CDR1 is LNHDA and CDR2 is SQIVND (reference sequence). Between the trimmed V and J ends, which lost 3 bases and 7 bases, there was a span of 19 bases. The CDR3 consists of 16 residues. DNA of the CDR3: TGTGCCAGTAGTATTATGGGGCAGGGTATAGGGAATGAGCAGTTCTTC. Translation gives CASSIMGQGIGNEQFF.